The T cell receptor beta chain described here comes from a study of blood T cell repertoires in COVID-19. This clone was observed a handful of times. This table comes from immunoSEQ multiplex PCR, and its TCRdb copy is limited to in-frame clones, with some not included. The sample records around 78,000 clones, 60% to 80% being singletons. Germline lookup yields CDR1 LGHDT and CDR2 YNNKEL (reference sequence). With 4 bases removed from V and 8 bases from J, the gap between germline ends came to 11 bases. This CDR3 spans 13 amino acids. Material for sequencing was peripheral blood. This rearrangement joins TRBV3-1 (or the pseudogene TRBV3-2) to TRBJ2-2; D possibly corresponds to TRBD1 (5 bases). This clonotype was obtained from a human donor in a cohort sampled during active COVID-19. The CDR3: CASSRGQVGELFF. CDR3 coding DNA: TGTGCCAGCAGCCGGGGCCAGGTGGGGGAGCTGTTTTTT.